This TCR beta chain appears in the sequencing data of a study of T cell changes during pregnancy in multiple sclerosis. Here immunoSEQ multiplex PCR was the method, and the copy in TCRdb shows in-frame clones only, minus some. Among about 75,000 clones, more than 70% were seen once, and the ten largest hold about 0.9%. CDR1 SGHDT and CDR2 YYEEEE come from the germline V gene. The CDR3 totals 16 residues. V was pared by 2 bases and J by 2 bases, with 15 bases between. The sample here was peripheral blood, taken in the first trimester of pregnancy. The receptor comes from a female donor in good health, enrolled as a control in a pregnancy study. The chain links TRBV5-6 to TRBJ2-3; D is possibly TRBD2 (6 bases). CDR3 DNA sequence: TGTGCCAGCAGCTTTGGGAATAGCGGCTTCACAGATACGCAGTATTTT. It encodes CASSFGNSGFTDTQYF.